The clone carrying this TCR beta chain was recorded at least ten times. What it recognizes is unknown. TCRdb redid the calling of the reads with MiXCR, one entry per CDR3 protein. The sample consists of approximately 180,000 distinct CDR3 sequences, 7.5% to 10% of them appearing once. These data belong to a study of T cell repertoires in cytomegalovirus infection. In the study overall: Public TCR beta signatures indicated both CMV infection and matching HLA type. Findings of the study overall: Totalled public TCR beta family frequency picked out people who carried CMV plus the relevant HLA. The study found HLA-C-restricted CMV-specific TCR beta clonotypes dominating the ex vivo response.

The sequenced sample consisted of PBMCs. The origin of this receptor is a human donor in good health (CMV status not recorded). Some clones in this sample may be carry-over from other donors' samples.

The CDR3 sequence: CASSLTFTGELFF. The CDR3 nucleotides are TGTGCCAGCAGCTTAACGTTCACCGGGGAGCTGTTTTTT. The V and J genes are TRBV5-5 and TRBJ2-2, with D unclear. The CDR3 is 13 residues long. Germline V gives CDR1 SGHKS, CDR2 YYEKEE (reference sequence). V was cut by 2 bases and J by 4 bases, with 6 bases left in between.